This is a list of T cell receptor beta chains from one sample in a study of blood T cell repertoires in COVID-19. Sequenced by immunoSEQ multiplex PCR; TCRdb stores in-frame clones only, minus some. The data show approximately 60,000 clones, approximately 90% seen once. Specimen: peripheral blood. The receptors here all came from an elderly woman with COVID-19, enrolled during active disease. The CDR3 runs from the conserved cysteine through the conserved F or W. A D gene is named only where the DNA matches it firmly. Clone size is given for some rows only: seen once, a few or many times, or a class if the clone is expanded.

J: TRBJ1-2; size: .; V: TRBV9; D: .; CDR3: CASSGETGVYGYTF; DNA: TGTGCCAGCAGCGGAGAAACGGGGGTCTATGGCTACACCTTC
J: TRBJ1-1; size: .; V: TRBV6-5; D: TRBD1; CDR3: CASRQGMNTEAFF; DNA: TGTGCCAGCAGACAGGGGATGAACACTGAAGCTTTCTTT
J: TRBJ2-3; size: .; V: TRBV9; D: TRBD1; CDR3: CASGQGAEDTQYF; DNA: TGTGCCAGCGGACAGGGGGCAGAAGATACGCAGTATTTT
J: TRBJ2-1; size: .; V: TRBV11-2; D: TRBD1; CDR3: CASSLARGTGVQFF; DNA: TGTGCCAGCAGCTTAGCTCGGGGAACAGGGGTGCAGTTCTTC
J: TRBJ2-1; size: .; V: TRBV25-1; D: TRBD2; CDR3: CATGGQDRLAGNNEQFF; DNA: TGTGCCACAGGGGGACAGGATAGACTAGCGGGGAACAATGAGCAGTTCTTC
J: TRBJ1-6; size: .; V: TRBV2; D: .; CDR3: CASSDRSVGSPLHF; DNA: TGTGCCAGCAGTGATCGGAGCGTTGGGTCACCCCTCCACTTT
J: TRBJ2-1; size: .; V: TRBV2; D: .; CDR3: CASSEREGDPSYNEQFF; DNA: TGTGCCAGCAGTGAAAGAGAGGGCGACCCCTCCTACAATGAGCAGTTCTTC
J: TRBJ1-2; size: .; V: TRBV5-1; D: .; CDR3: CASSWGVSEGGYTF; DNA: TGCGCCAGCAGCTGGGGAGTTTCCGAGGGCGGCTACACCTTC
J: TRBJ2-7; size: .; V: TRBV21-1; D: .; CDR3: CASSPRVRGDLYEQYF; DNA: TGTGCCAGCAGCCCAAGGGTAAGGGGCGACCTCTACGAGCAGTACTTC
J: TRBJ1-6; size: few; V: TRBV6-5; D: TRBD1; CDR3: CASRKDRGNNSPLHF; DNA: TGTGCCAGCAGAAAAGACAGGGGGAATAATTCACCCCTCCACTTT
J: TRBJ2-2; size: .; V: TRBV9; D: TRBD2; CDR3: CASSRRGGLTNTGELFF; DNA: TGTGCCAGCAGCCGCCGGGGGGGACTGACGAACACCGGGGAGCTGTTTTTT
J: TRBJ2-2; size: few; V: TRBV18; D: TRBD1; CDR3: CASSPQGAIGTGELFF; DNA: TGTGCCAGCTCACCACAGGGGGCGATTGGAACCGGGGAGCTGTTTTTT
J: TRBJ1-3; size: .; V: TRBV25-1; D: .; CDR3: CASSIERTASKDTIYF; DNA: TGTGCCAGCAGTATTGAACGTACAGCAAGCAAGGACACCATATATTTT
J: TRBJ2-2; size: once; V: TRBV2; D: .; CDR3: CASSSQAQNTGELFF; DNA: TGTGCCAGCAGTTCGCAGGCCCAGAACACCGGGGAGCTGTTTTTT
J: TRBJ1-1; size: once; V: TRBV15; D: .; CDR3: CATSQVKNTEAFF; DNA: TGTGCCACCAGTCAGGTTAAGAACACTGAAGCTTTCTTT
J: TRBJ1-6; size: .; V: TRBV2; D: TRBD1; CDR3: CASSGWSGTGGSPLHF; DNA: TGTGCCAGCAGTGGCTGGTCCGGGACAGGAGGTTCACCCCTCCACTTT
J: TRBJ1-3; size: .; V: TRBV6-5; D: .; CDR3: CASSTHITSGNTIYF; DNA: TGTGCCAGCAGTACTCATATAACTTCTGGAAACACCATATATTTT
J: TRBJ2-4; size: .; V: TRBV11-2; D: TRBD1; CDR3: CASSLRTGAAKNIQYF; DNA: TGTGCCAGCAGCTTAAGGACAGGGGCTGCCAAAAACATTCAGTACTTC
J: TRBJ2-1; size: few; V: TRBV6-5; D: .; CDR3: CASNDLSSYNEQFF; DNA: TGTGCCAGCAACGATTTGAGCTCCTACAATGAGCAGTTCTTC
J: TRBJ2-7; size: .; V: TRBV7-9; D: .; CDR3: CASSFGEYEQYF; DNA: TGTGCCAGCAGCTTCGGGGAATACGAGCAGTACTTC
J: TRBJ2-3; size: .; V: TRBV7-2; D: TRBD2; CDR3: CASSLARTSGASTDTQYF; DNA: TGTGCCAGCAGCTTAGCCCGGACTAGCGGGGCCTCCACAGATACGCAGTATTTT
J: TRBJ2-1; size: .; V: TRBV19; D: TRBD1; CDR3: CASSTGGHEQFF; DNA: TGTGCCAGTAGTACAGGGGGCCATGAGCAGTTCTTC
J: TRBJ2-4; size: few; V: TRBV19; D: .; CDR3: CASSPGQLAKNIQYF; DNA: TGTGCCAGTTCACCGGGACAATTAGCCAAAAACATTCAGTACTTC
J: TRBJ1-1; size: .; V: TRBV18; D: .; CDR3: CASSPVRLNTEAFF; DNA: TGTGCCAGCTCACCGGTCAGATTGAACACTGAAGCTTTCTTT
J: TRBJ1-6; size: .; V: TRBV9; D: .; CDR3: CASSALESPLHF; DNA: TGTGCCAGCAGCGCATTGGAGTCACCCCTCCACTTT
J: TRBJ1-1; size: once; V: TRBV7-8; D: .; CDR3: CASSVRGGRENTEAFF; DNA: TGTGCCAGCAGCGTAAGGGGGGGGCGCGAGAACACTGAAGCTTTCTTT